One sample yielded the 21 T cell receptor beta chains listed below, sequenced in a study of human T cells and chemical hapten exposure. TCRdb independently ran MiXCR on the RACE reads; one entry per CDR3 protein. The data contain 90,000 to 120,000 distinct CDR3 sequences, approximately 9.9% of them singletons. Stated time point: patch test 1, 2 weeks after DPC sensitization. Sample treatment: therapeutic diphenylcyclopropenone sensitization with weekly scalp DPC. The specimen comprised whole blood, sampled in connection with sensitization to the hapten diphenylcyclopropenone (DPC). The receptors originated from a middle-aged woman with alopecia areata. Some clones in this sample may be carry-over from other donors' samples.

This clonotype was seen only a few times. The rearrangement uses TRBV7-2 and TRBJ2-3; 7 bases are a match to TRBD2. Germline CDR1 and CDR2: SGHTA and FQGNSA. CDR3 length equals 15 residues. V was pared by 2 bases and J by 4 bases, with 6 bases of the junction left unmatched. The CDR3 reads CASSLTASGPDTQYF. DNA for the CDR3: TGTGCCAGCAGCTTAACGGCTAGCGGTCCAGATACGCAGTATTTT. Full variable domain (missing parts from reference TRBV7-2 and TRBJ2-3): GAGVSQSPSNKVTEKGKDVELRCDPISGHTALYWYRQSLGQGLEFLIYFQGNSAPDKSGLPSDRFSAERTGGSVSTLTIQRTQQEDSAVYLCASSLTASGPDTQYFGPGTRLTVL.

This clonotype showed up just a few times. In DNA form, the CDR3 reads TGTGCCAGCAGACAGGGGTTTAGTAATCAGCCCCAGCATTTT. Amino acids: CASRQGFSNQPQHF. V usage is TRBV27 and J usage is TRBJ1-5; TRBD1 agrees at 7 bases. Germline loops: CDR1 MNHEY, CDR2 SMNVEV (reference sequence). The trim removed 6 bases at V and 4 bases at J, leaving 6 bases unmatched. The CDR3 is made up of 14 amino acids.

This clonotype was observed many times. The rearrangement uses TRBV6-2 or TRBV6-3 and TRBJ2-2; D is unclear. Germline V gene sequence: CDR1 MNHEY, CDR2 SVGEGT. V lost 5 bases to trimming and J lost 0 bases, with 1 base between them. The CDR3 runs to 12 residues. The CDR3 DNA is TGTGCCAGCAGTACGAACACCGGGGAGCTGTTTTTT. Its protein is CASSTNTGELFF.

The genes are TRBV4-2 and TRBJ1-3; D may be TRBD1 (5 bases). Between the trimmed V and J ends, which lost 0 bases and 4 bases, there was a span of 16 bases. Germline CDR1 and CDR2: LGHNA and YNFKEQ. The CDR3 runs to 17 residues. For the CDR3, the DNA is TGTGCCAGCAGCCAAGACCTTGTCCCCAGGGAAGGAAACACCATATATTTT. This encodes CASSQDLVPREGNTIYF.

This clonotype was counted ten times or more. The chain combines TRBV28 with TRBJ2-5; 10 bases match TRBD1. With 4 bases clipped from V and 5 bases from J, the junction kept 13 bases outside the gene matches. Germline V gene lookup returns CDR1 MDHEN and CDR2 SYDVKM. The CDR3 has 17 amino acids. CDR3 coding DNA: TGTGCCAGCAGTTCAGTCCCGGGACAGGGGACTAAGGAGACCCAGTACTTC. Its translation: CASSSVPGQGTKETQYF.

This clonotype occurred a few times. The chain has TRBV27 and TRBJ2-2; 15 nucleotides agree with TRBD2. Looked up from germline, CDR1 is MNHEY and CDR2 is SMNVEV (reference sequence). V was clipped by 6 bases and J by 0 bases; unmatched bases: 5. This CDR3 has 18 amino acids. The CDR3: CASRRGLAGGTNTGELFF. CDR3 in DNA: TGTGCCAGCAGGAGAGGACTAGCGGGAGGGACGAACACCGGGGAGCTGTTTTTT.

This clonotype was seen ten or more times. CDR3 in amino acids: CSGEDLSSYNEQFF. DNA for the CDR3: TGCAGCGGGGAGGACTTGAGCTCCTACAATGAGCAGTTCTTC. The chain carries TRBV29-1 and TRBJ2-1, with TRBD2 as a possible D gene (6 bases). The germline V gene encodes CDR1 SQVTM and CDR2 ANQGSEA. The CDR3 runs 14 residues. Between the trimmed V and J ends, which lost 7 bases and 0 bases, there was a span of 13 bases.

This clonotype has only a few counts. The chain uses TRBV7-2 and TRBJ2-2, with D possibly matching TRBD2 (6 bases). CDR3 length: 15 amino acids. CDR1 and CDR2 (germline): SGHTA, FQGNSA. With 5 bases removed from V and 1 base from J, the gap between germline ends came to 11 bases. This chain's CDR3 is CASSIRLGNTGELFF. The CDR3 DNA sequence: TGTGCCAGCAGCATAAGACTAGGGAACACCGGGGAGCTGTTTTTT. The variable domain in full, with the rest retrieved from reference TRBV7-2 and TRBJ2-2, is GAGVSQSPSNKVTEKGKDVELRCDPISGHTALYWYRQSLGQGLEFLIYFQGNSAPDKSGLPSDRFSAERTGGSVSTLTIQRTQQEDSAVYLCASSIRLGNTGELFFGEGSRLTVL.

In its sample, this clonotype was seen many times. The chain couples TRBV9 to TRBJ1-1; D not certain. The germline CDR1 and CDR2 sequences are SGDLS and YYNGEE. V gave up 1 base and J gave up 1 base, with 8 bases separating them. The CDR3 length is 14 residues. The CDR3 DNA sequence: TGTGCCAGCAGCGTATCGTCACAGAACACTGAAGCTTTCTTT. Translating gives CASSVSSQNTEAFF.

This clonotype has more than one count but fewer than ten. The rearrangement uses TRBV9 and TRBJ1-6, with D maybe TRBD1 (5 bases). Trimming shortened V by 2 bases and J by 5 bases, and 8 bases separated the two germline ends. CDR1 and CDR2 (germline): SGDLS, YYNGEE. CDR3 length: 14 residues. In DNA, the CDR3 is TGTGCCAGCAGCGTCTTGACAGATAATTCACCCCTCCACTTT. As protein: CASSVLTDNSPLHF. Supplemented by reference TRBV9 and TRBJ1-6, the full variable domain reads DSGVTQTPKHLITATGQRVTLRCSPRSGDLSVYWYQQSLDQGLQFLIQYYNGEERAKGNILERFSAQQFPDLHSELNLSSLELGDSALYFCASSVLTDNSPLHFGNGTRLTVT.

As to this clonotype: Since a much larger clone is just one base distant, this may be a read error. The chain employs TRBV20-1 and TRBJ2-2; TRBD1 matches at 7 bases. There are 11 residues in the CDR3. Germline loops: CDR1 DFQATT, CDR2 SNEGSKA (reference sequence). The CDR3 loop reads CSVDRVGELVF. CDR3 sequence (DNA): TGCAGTGTTGACAGGGTCGGGGAGCTGGTTTTT.

There are many counts of this clonotype. The CDR3 DNA follows: TGTGCCAGTAGTACCTTGTTGGGAGGGCTAGCCAAAAACATTCAGTACTTC. This gives the protein CASSTLLGGLAKNIQYF. The rearrangement joins TRBV19 to TRBJ2-4; 7 nucleotides agree with TRBD2. The germline gives CDR1 LNHDA, CDR2 SQIVND (reference sequence). After removal of 4 bases from V and 0 bases from J, the junction contained 9 bases not matched to a gene. The CDR3 runs to 17 residues.

This clonotype was found many times. The CDR3 region has the DNA TGTGCCAGCTCGCTCGGACAGGGACCGAACACTGAAGCTTTCTTT. Protein: CASSLGQGPNTEAFF. The chain links TRBV18 to TRBJ1-1; 8 bases fit TRBD1. The CDR3 runs to 15 residues. Trimming removed 6 bases from V and 1 base from J; junction bases left unmatched: 7. Germline-derived CDR1 and CDR2 are KGHSH and LQKENI.

This clonotype was counted ten times or more. The chain joins TRBV10-2 to TRBJ2-4, with D uncertain. The CDR3 spans 14 residues. Trimming left V 0 bases short and J 7 bases short, with 10 bases between. Germline CDR1 is WSHSY and CDR2 is SAAADI. The CDR3 here is CASSESRARNIQYF. The CDR3 coding sequence is TGCGCCAGCAGTGAGTCGCGAGCGCGGAACATTCAGTACTTC.

The chain couples TRBV24-1 to TRBJ2-1; 10 bases are a match to TRBD2. The germline gives CDR1 KGHDR, CDR2 SFDVKD. CDR3 length: 16 amino acids. The V and J ends lost 1 base and 7 bases, in that order; junction bases with no gene match: 6. The chain's CDR3 is CATSDFSSGSRNEQFF. As DNA, the CDR3 is TGTGCCACCAGTGATTTTTCTAGCGGGAGTCGGAATGAGCAGTTCTTC.

In this sample, this clonotype turned up a few times. The CDR3 sequence: CSVFSGNTEAFF. The CDR3 nucleotides read TGCAGCGTTTTTAGTGGGAACACTGAAGCTTTCTTT. The rearrangement uses TRBV29-1 and TRBJ1-1, with D unresolved. The CDR3 runs to 12 residues. Trimming took 5 bases from V and 1 from J, leaving 8 bases between them. Germline values: CDR1 SQVTM, CDR2 ANQGSEA.

This clonotype was seen a few times. The junction departs from germline at one end; a sequencing error may be responsible. J is TRBJ1-1 and V is TRBV20-1, with 7 bases aligning to TRBD1. The CDR3 loop spans 15 amino acids. The germline CDR1 and CDR2 sequences are DFQATT and SNEGSKA (reference sequence). The CDR3 bases are TGCAGTGCTAGAAAGAGACAGGGAGGGAACGCTGAAGCTTTCTTT. Residues: CSARKRQGGNAEAFF.

This clonotype has ten or more counts. This chain links TRBV11-2 with TRBJ2-7, with unresolved D. The CDR3 loop spans 14 amino acids. V was pared by 3 bases and J by 1 base, with 10 bases between. Germline CDR1 reads SGHAT; CDR2 reads FQNNGV. DNA for the CDR3: TGTGCCAGCAGCTTGATGTGGGGATCCTACGAGCAGTACTTC. Amino acids: CASSLMWGSYEQYF. The whole variable domain, filled in from reference TRBV11-2 and TRBJ2-7, reads EAGVAQSPRYKIIEKRQSVAFWCNPISGHATLYWYQQILGQGPKLLIQFQNNGVVDDSQLPKDRFSAERLKGVDSTLKIQPAKLEDSAVYLCASSLMWGSYEQYFGPGTRLTVT.

The CDR3 DNA follows: TGTGCCAGCAGCCTCAGGGCTAATGAAAAACTGTTTTTT. This sequence encodes CASSLRANEKLFF. This rearrangement joins TRBV9 to TRBJ1-4; a weak D match, TRBD1 (5 bases). Germline V gene data show CDR1 as SGDLS and CDR2 as YYNGEE. With 4 bases removed from V and 3 bases from J, the gap between germline ends came to 7 bases. This CDR3 comprises 13 residues. The full variable domain, in which reference TRBV9 and TRBJ1-4 provide the parts outside the CDR3, is DSGVTQTPKHLITATGQRVTLRCSPRSGDLSVYWYQQSLDQGLQFLIQYYNGEERAKGNILERFSAQQFPDLHSELNLSSLELGDSALYFCASSLRANEKLFFGSGTQLSVL.

Ten or more counts support this clonotype. The chain couples TRBV2 to TRBJ2-7; D is perhaps TRBD2 (5 bases). The CDR3 contains 12 residues. Germline-derived CDR1 and CDR2 are SNHLY and FYNNEI. The V and J ends lost 7 bases and 6 bases respectively, with 13 bases between them. As DNA, the CDR3 is TGTGCCAGCACCCTCGTCGAGGGCGAGCAGTACTTC. Protein sequence: CASTLVEGEQYF.

J is TRBJ1-1 and V is TRBV27; D gene unclear. V lost 2 bases and J 1 base, leaving 11 bases between the germline ends. CDR3 length: 15 residues. CDR1 and CDR2 from the germline V gene are MNHEY and SMNVEV (reference sequence). In nucleotides, the CDR3 is TGTGCCAGCAGTTTAGGGTACCTCGGGAACACTGAAGCTTTCTTT. Amino acids: CASSLGYLGNTEAFF.